This passage covers 25 T cell receptor beta chains from one sample sequenced in a study of CD8+ T cells in alopecia areata (dated by TCRdb to 2017 to 2018). The library was obtained by the immunoSEQ multiplex PCR assay. To provide template for TCR sequencing, every sample had RNA extracted and reverse transcribed into cDNA. The clones in this table, taken by TCRdb from immuneACCESS, are in-frame only. Not every clone is retained; where verified, under half of the shortfall comes from an unresolved V gene, and the cause of the rest is unknown. Across this sample there are roughly 250,000 clones, with under 80% seen only once. 1.2% of the sample is taken by the ten largest. This sample's time point label indicates: baseline before oral tofacitinib. The material sequenced was CD4+ T cells sorted from blood, taken at week 0. Receptors were obtained from a human donor with alopecia areata.

This clone was seen a few times. The chain has TRBV7-9 and TRBJ1-6, with D perhaps matching TRBD1 (6 bases). The CDR3 has 14 amino acids. Trimming removed 5 bases from V and 10 bases from J, with 15 bases in between. The germline CDR1 and CDR2 sequences are SEHNR and FQNEAQ (reference sequence). The CDR3 loop reads CASSEQGGESPLHF. The CDR3 DNA follows: TGTGCCAGCAGCGAACAGGGAGGGGAATCACCCCTCCACTTT.

The chain recombines TRBV20-1 with TRBJ2-7, with D hard to call. The CDR3 loop spans 11 amino acids. Germline CDR1 DFQATT, CDR2 SNEGSKA (reference sequence). The CDR3: CGVLVALEQYF. CDR3 DNA sequence: TGCGGGGTGCTAGTGGCCCTAGAGCAGTACTTC.

The chain combines TRBV4-3 with TRBJ1-2; maybe TRBD1 (6 bases). CDR3 length: 13 amino acids. Germline assignment: CDR1 LGHNA and CDR2 YSLEER. V lost 0 bases, J lost 7 bases, and 9 bases lay in between. The CDR3 here is CASSQDVRGGYTF. The CDR3 DNA reads TGCGCCAGCAGCCAAGATGTCAGGGGTGGCTACACCTTC.

The chain links TRBV30 to TRBJ1-6; D is ambiguous. The CDR3 runs to 13 residues. V lost 6 bases to trimming and J lost 0 bases, with 6 bases between them. Germline V lookup: CDR1 GTSNPN, CDR2 SVGIG (reference sequence). CDR3 sequence reads: CACRTSYNSPLHF. DNA for the CDR3: TGTGCCTGCCGGACCTCCTATAATTCACCCCTCCACTTT.

The rearrangement links TRBV6-5 to TRBJ1-6; TRBD1 agrees at 7 bases. This CDR3 contains 14 residues. Trimming cost V 8 bases and J 6 bases; bases outside gene matches: 7. Germline lookup yields CDR1 MNHEY and CDR2 SVGAGI. The CDR3 protein is CASGYRDSNSPLHF. CDR3 nucleotide sequence: TGTGCCAGCGGGTACCGGGACAGTAATTCACCCCTCCACTTT.

CDR3: CASSVDPPGLVTDTQYF. The CDR3 nucleotides are TGTGCCAGCAGCGTAGACCCACCGGGACTAGTAACAGATACGCAGTATTTT. The chain couples TRBV9 to TRBJ2-3; 8 positions match TRBD2. Germline-derived CDR1 and CDR2 are SGDLS and YYNGEE. The V gene end was trimmed by 0 bases and the J gene end by 3 bases; junction bases not matched to a gene: 9. This CDR3 comprises 17 residues. The complete variable domain, with remaining parts taken from reference TRBV9 and TRBJ2-3, reads DSGVTQTPKHLITATGQRVTLRCSPRSGDLSVYWYQQSLDQGLQFLIQYYNGEERAKGNILERFSAQQFPDLHSELNLSSLELGDSALYFCASSVDPPGLVTDTQYFGPGTRLTVL.

This rearrangement joins TRBV6-1 to TRBJ2-2; D is uncertain. The CDR3 is 14 residues long. Germline-derived CDR1 and CDR2 are MNHNS and SASEGT. Trimming removed 0 bases at V and 6 bases at J, with 8 bases between. CDR3 region: CASSEAPWSGELFF. The CDR3 DNA follows: TGTGCCAGCAGTGAAGCGCCTTGGTCCGGGGAGCTGTTTTTT.

This chain connects TRBV7-9 to TRBJ1-1; no definite D call. V was clipped by 8 bases and J by 5 bases, with 18 bases between them. The CDR3 spans 14 residues. The germline gives CDR1 SEHNR, CDR2 FQNEAQ (reference sequence). The CDR3 nucleotides are TGTGCCAGCGAATTTGCTGACTCCTTGACTGAAGCTTTCTTT. It is translated as CASEFADSLTEAFF.

This clone was seen a few times. The V call is TRBV10-3, the J call TRBJ1-1; TRBD1 agrees at 10 bases. V was pared by 10 bases and J by 1 base, with 9 bases of the junction left unmatched. The CDR3 length is 15 residues. Germline CDR1 ENHRY, CDR2 SYGVKD. The CDR3, as DNA: TGTGCCACGCGACAGGGGGCGAGGCGGAACACTGAAGCTTTCTTT. This gives the protein CATRQGARRNTEAFF.

V usage is TRBV6-5 and J usage is TRBJ2-1, with TRBD2 matching over 8 bases. Trimming removed 2 bases from V and 7 bases from J; junction bases left unmatched: 7. The CDR3 runs 15 residues. The germline gives CDR1 MNHEY, CDR2 SVGAGI. CDR3 region: CASSYQVLAGNEQFF. CDR3 bases: TGTGCCAGCAGTTACCAGGTCTTAGCGGGGAATGAGCAGTTCTTC.

The chain carries TRBV9 and TRBJ2-2; tentative D call: TRBD1 (6 bases). Germline CDR1 and CDR2: SGDLS and YYNGEE. Trimming shortened V by 0 bases and J by 3 bases, and 9 bases separated the two germline ends. This CDR3 region has 15 residues. CDR3: CASSVAGQHTGELFF. The DNA for the CDR3 is TGTGCCAGCAGCGTAGCTGGACAGCACACCGGGGAGCTGTTTTTT.

The chain recombines TRBV11-2 with TRBJ1-2; no definite D call. CDR1 is SGHAT, CDR2 FQNNGV, per germline. Trimming removed 0 bases from V and 9 bases from J, with 8 bases in between. CDR3 length equals 12 residues. The CDR3 region is CASSLESGRYTF. The CDR3 bases are TGTGCCAGCAGCTTAGAGTCAGGCCGCTACACCTTC.

This rearrangement joins TRBV30 to TRBJ2-7; tentatively, D is TRBD1 or TRBD2 (7 bases each). The length of the CDR3 is 12 residues. The ends were cut back, 4 bases at V and 4 bases at J, with 11 bases in the middle. CDR1 and CDR2 (germline): GTSNPN, SVGIG (reference sequence). The CDR3 nucleotides are TGTGCCTGGAACCAGGGGGGGTACGAGCAGTACTTC. Translation: CAWNQGGYEQYF. Looking up the rest from reference TRBV30 and TRBJ2-7 gives the full variable domain: SQTIHQWPATLVQPVGSPLSLECTVEGTSNPNLYWYRQAAGRGLQLLFYSVGIGQISSEVPQNLSASRPQDRQFILSSKKLLLSDSGFYLCAWNQGGYEQYFGPGTRLTVT.

J is TRBJ2-1 and V is TRBV2; TRBD1 matches 9 bases. The CDR3 runs to 15 residues. The ends lost 6 bases at V and 7 bases at J; junction bases unmatched: 10. The germline V gene has CDR1 SNHLY and CDR2 FYNNEI. CDR3 sequence (DNA): TGTGCCAGCAGATACCGGGACAGGGTATGGAATGAGCAGTTCTTC. It specifies CASRYRDRVWNEQFF.

The V call is TRBV5-4, the J call TRBJ2-1; D gene unclear. Trimming left V 4 bases short and J 1 base short, with 12 bases between. The CDR3 contains 15 residues. Looked up from germline, CDR1 is SGHNT and CDR2 is YYREEE (reference sequence). The CDR3 loop is CASSGKGRSYNEQFF. CDR3 DNA: TGTGCCAGCAGCGGGAAGGGAAGGTCCTACAATGAGCAGTTCTTC.

The gene calls are TRBV29-1 and TRBJ2-3, with D tentatively TRBD1 (5 bases). The CDR3 contains 16 residues. Germline V gene lookup returns CDR1 SQVTM and CDR2 ANQGSEA. V lost 8 bases and J 2 bases, leaving 23 bases between the germline ends. CDR3 DNA: TGCAGCATTGCCAGTGAAGGCAGGGCGTTCACAGATACGCAGTATTTT. This translates into CSIASEGRAFTDTQYF.

The J gene is TRBJ2-7, the V gene TRBV7-2; D gene unclear. Trimming stripped 4 bases from V and 4 bases from J, with 14 bases between. Germline CDR1 SGHTA, CDR2 FQGNSA. The CDR3 is 14 amino acids. The CDR3 coding sequence is TGTGCCAGCAGCTCCGGCACGTATCATTACGAGCAGTACTTC. This gives the protein CASSSGTYHYEQYF.

This clone was seen more than once but under ten times. The chain uses TRBV9 and TRBJ1-6, with D maybe TRBD1 (5 bases). The germline V and J ends were trimmed by 6 bases and 7 bases, with 11 bases remaining between them. This CDR3 has 13 amino acids. The germline gives CDR1 SGDLS, CDR2 YYNGEE. The CDR3 region has the DNA TGTGCCAGCACCGATAACAGGAATTCACCCCTCCACTTT. Its protein is CASTDNRNSPLHF.

This clone has just one count. The chain recombines TRBV7-9 with TRBJ1-1; D gene ambiguous. The germline V and J ends were trimmed by 5 bases and 0 bases, with 10 bases remaining between them. The V gene's germline CDR1 is SEHNR and CDR2 FQNEAQ (reference sequence). CDR3 length equals 14 residues. The CDR3 region has the DNA TGTGCCAGCAGCCTCCCGGCACTGAACACTGAAGCTTTCTTT. Translation: CASSLPALNTEAFF.

With regard to this clone: The same CDR3 is also encoded by other DNA sequences in this sample. DNA for the CDR3: TGTGCCAGCTCCTCCTCCTACGAGCAGTACTTC. It specifies CASSSSYEQYF. The chain combines TRBV18 with TRBJ2-7; D gene ambiguous. Germline CDR1 and CDR2: KGHSH and LQKENI. CDR3 length: 11 residues. The ends were cut back, 6 bases at V and 0 bases at J, with 3 bases in the middle.

This sequence joins TRBV5-1 and TRBJ2-7, with 10 bases lining up with TRBD1. The CDR3 spans 14 residues. CDR1 is SGHRS and CDR2 is YFSETQ in the germline V gene. The trim removed 4 bases at V and 6 bases at J, leaving 7 bases unmatched. This CDR3 is CASSQGTGVPEQYF. The CDR3 DNA reads as TGCGCCAGCAGCCAAGGGACAGGGGTCCCCGAGCAGTACTTC.

A few counts support this clone. The CDR3 DNA reads TGCAGCCAGTACCGGGACAGGGGCACTGAAGCTTTCTTT. Translation: CSQYRDRGTEAFF. The chain uses TRBV29-1 and TRBJ1-1, with 10 bases matching TRBD1. The germline CDR1 and CDR2 sequences are SQVTM and ANQGSEA. V was clipped by 8 bases and J by 4 bases; unmatched bases: 7. The length of the CDR3 is 13 residues.

The V and J genes are TRBV29-1 and TRBJ2-5; a weak D match, TRBD2 (5 bases). Per germline, CDR1 SQVTM and CDR2 ANQGSEA. This CDR3 is 13 amino acids long. Trimming took off 6 bases at V and 3 bases at J, with 14 bases between the two ends. The CDR3 loop is CSVAEAMKETQYF. The CDR3 region has the DNA TGCAGCGTGGCGGAGGCCATGAAAGAGACCCAGTACTTC.

The CDR3 is CASRPPGQGTNEQFF. CDR3 DNA sequence: TGTGCCAGCAGACCCCCGGGACAGGGGACGAATGAGCAGTTCTTC. J is TRBJ2-1 and V is TRBV5-6, with TRBD1 matching over 10 bases. This CDR3 comprises 15 residues. Germline-derived CDR1 and CDR2 are SGHDT and YYEEEE. J lost 7 bases, V lost 5 bases, and 9 bases had no gene match.

The chain recombines TRBV2 with TRBJ1-5, with D uncertain. Trimming left V 6 bases short and J 0 bases short, with 12 bases between. The CDR3 extends over 15 amino acids. From germline, CDR1 is SNHLY and CDR2 FYNNEI. In nucleotides, the CDR3 is TGTGCCAGCAGCCCCCGGGTGGGTAGCAATCAGCCCCAGCATTTT. This translates into CASSPRVGSNQPQHF.